This T cell receptor beta chain was identified during a study of cytomegalovirus exposure and HLA in healthy donors. PCR primers comprised 60 Vbeta and 13 Jbeta primers. TCRdb's copy holds only in-frame clones and misses some; the assay was immunoSEQ multiplex PCR. Of about 120,000 clones listed, under 85% are singletons. Trimming took off 7 bases at V and 2 bases at J, with 12 bases between the two ends. This CDR3 has 13 residues. Germline values: CDR1 MDHEN, CDR2 SYDVKM. The clonotype was recovered from a man aged 35 to 55 in good health and CMV-seropositive. Material: PBMCs. This chain uses TRBV28 with TRBJ2-7; perhaps TRBD1 as D (5 bases). The CDR3 DNA reads TGTGCCAGCAACGTAGGGGCCCCCTACGAGCAGTACTTC. Translation: CASNVGAPYEQYF.